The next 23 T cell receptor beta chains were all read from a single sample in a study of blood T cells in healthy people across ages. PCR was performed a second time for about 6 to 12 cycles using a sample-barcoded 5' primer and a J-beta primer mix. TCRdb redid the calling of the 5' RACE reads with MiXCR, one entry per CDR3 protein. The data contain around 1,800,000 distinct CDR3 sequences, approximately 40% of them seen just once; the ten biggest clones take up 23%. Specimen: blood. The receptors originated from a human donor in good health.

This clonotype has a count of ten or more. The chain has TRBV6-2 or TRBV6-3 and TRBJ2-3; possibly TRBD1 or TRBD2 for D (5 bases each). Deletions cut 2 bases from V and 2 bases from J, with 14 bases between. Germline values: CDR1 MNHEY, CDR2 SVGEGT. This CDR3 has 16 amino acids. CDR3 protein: CASSYLIGAVTDTQYF. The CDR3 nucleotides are TGTGCCAGCAGTTACCTGATCGGGGCGGTCACAGATACGCAGTATTTT.

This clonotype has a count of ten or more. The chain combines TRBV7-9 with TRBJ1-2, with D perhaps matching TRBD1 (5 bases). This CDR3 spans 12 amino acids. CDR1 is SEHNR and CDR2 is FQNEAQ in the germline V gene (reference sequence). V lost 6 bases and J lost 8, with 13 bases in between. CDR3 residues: CASSLGRGGYTF. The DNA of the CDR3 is TGTGCCAGCAGTTTGGGGAGGGGAGGCTACACCTTC.

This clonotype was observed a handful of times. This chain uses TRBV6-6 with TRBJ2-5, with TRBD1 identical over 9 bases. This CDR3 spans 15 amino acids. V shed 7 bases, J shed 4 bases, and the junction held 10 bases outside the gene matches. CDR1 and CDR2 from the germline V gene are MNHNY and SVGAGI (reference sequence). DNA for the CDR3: TGTGCCAGCATTCCTGATACAGGGGGCGCAGAGACCCAGTACTTC. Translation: CASIPDTGGAETQYF.

CDR3 sequence reads: CASNSLPGSMNTEAFF. The DNA for the CDR3 is TGTGCCAGCAACTCACTCCCAGGGTCCATGAACACTGAAGCTTTCTTT. The chain links TRBV12-3 or TRBV12-4 to TRBJ1-1; weak D call: TRBD1 (5 bases). V was shortened by 7 bases and J by 0 bases, with 18 bases between the two germline ends. The CDR3 runs 16 residues.

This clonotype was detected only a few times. CDR3 in DNA: TGTGCCAGCAGCTTAACGTTAGCGGGGCAATACAATGAGCAGTTCTTC. This sequence encodes CASSLTLAGQYNEQFF. This sequence joins TRBV7-3 and TRBJ2-1; 8 bases align to TRBD2. Germline V gene sequence: CDR1 SGHTA, CDR2 FQGTGA. V lost 0 bases and J lost 4; bases outside the gene matches: 5. CDR3 length: 16 residues.

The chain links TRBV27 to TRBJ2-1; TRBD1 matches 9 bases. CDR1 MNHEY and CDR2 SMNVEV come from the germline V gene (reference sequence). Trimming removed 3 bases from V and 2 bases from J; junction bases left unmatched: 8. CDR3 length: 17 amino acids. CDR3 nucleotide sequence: TGTGCCAGCAGTTTCCTATTGGGACAGGGACCCTACAATGAGCAGTTCTTC. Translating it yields CASSFLLGQGPYNEQFF.

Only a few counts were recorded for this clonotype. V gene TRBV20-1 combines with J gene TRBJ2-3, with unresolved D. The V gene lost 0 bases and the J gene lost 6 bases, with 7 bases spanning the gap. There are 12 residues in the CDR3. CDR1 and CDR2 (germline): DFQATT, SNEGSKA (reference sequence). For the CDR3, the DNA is TGCAGTGCTAGAGAGCATCGGGATACGCAGTATTTT. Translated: CSAREHRDTQYF.

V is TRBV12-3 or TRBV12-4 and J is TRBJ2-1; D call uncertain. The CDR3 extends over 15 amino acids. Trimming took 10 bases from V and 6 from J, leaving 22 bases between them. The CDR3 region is CAIKLNISWGNEQFF. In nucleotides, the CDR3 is TGTGCCATTAAACTTAACATCAGTTGGGGCAATGAGCAGTTCTTC.

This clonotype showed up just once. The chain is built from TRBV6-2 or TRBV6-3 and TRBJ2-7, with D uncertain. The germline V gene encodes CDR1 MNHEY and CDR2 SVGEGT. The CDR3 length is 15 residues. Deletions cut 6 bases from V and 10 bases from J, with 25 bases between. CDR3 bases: TGTGCCAGCAGCGACGGGCCAAGTATTACTACTTTACAGTACTTC. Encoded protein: CASSDGPSITTLQYF.

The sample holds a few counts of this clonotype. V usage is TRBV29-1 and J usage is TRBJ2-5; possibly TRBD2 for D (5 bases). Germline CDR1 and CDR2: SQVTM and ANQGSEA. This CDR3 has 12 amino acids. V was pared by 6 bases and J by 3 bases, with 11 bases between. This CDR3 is CSVGLLKETQYF. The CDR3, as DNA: TGCAGCGTCGGACTTCTAAAAGAGACCCAGTACTTC.

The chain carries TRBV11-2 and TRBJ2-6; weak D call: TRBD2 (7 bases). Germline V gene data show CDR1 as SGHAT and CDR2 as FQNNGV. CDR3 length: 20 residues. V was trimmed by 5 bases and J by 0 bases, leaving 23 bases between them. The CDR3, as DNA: TGTGCCAGCAGCCTTATTGGGGAGGGGGGGTCTCGCTCTGGGGCCAACGTCCTGACTTTC. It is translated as CASSLIGEGGSRSGANVLTF.

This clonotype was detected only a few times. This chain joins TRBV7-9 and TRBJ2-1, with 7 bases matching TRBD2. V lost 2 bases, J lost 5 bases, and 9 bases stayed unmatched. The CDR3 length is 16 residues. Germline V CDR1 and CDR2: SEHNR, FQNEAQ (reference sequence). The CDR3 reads CASSLPRGVADNEQFF. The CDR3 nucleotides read TGTGCCAGCAGCTTACCCCGGGGGGTAGCAGACAATGAGCAGTTCTTC.

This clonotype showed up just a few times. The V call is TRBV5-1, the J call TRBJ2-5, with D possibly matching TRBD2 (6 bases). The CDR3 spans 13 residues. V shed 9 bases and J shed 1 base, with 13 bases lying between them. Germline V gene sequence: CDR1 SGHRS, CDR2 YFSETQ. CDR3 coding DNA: TGCGCCACCGGGGGTAGCCCCCAAGAGACCCAGTACTTC. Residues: CATGGSPQETQYF.

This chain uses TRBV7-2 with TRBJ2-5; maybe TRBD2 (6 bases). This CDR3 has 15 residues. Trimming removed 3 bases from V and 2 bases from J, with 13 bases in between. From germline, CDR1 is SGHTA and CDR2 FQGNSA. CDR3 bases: TGTGCCAGCAGCTTTACCGGGACTGTTCAAGAGACCCAGTACTTC. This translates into CASSFTGTVQETQYF.

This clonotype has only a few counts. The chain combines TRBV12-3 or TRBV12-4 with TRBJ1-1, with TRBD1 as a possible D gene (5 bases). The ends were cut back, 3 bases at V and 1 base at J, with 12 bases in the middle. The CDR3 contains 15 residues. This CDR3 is CASSFTGRRNTEAFF. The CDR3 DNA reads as TGTGCCAGCAGTTTCACAGGACGGCGGAACACTGAAGCTTTCTTT.

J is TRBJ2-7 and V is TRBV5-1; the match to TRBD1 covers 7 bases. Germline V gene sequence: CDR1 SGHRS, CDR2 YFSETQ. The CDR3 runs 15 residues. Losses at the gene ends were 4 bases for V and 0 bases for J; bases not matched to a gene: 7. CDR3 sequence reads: CASSIGTDNSYEQYF. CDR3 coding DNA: TGCGCCAGCAGCATCGGGACAGACAACTCCTACGAGCAGTACTTC.

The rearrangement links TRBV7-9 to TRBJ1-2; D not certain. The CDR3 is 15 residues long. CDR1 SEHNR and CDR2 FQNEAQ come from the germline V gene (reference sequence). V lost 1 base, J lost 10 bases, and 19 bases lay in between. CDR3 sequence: CASSLEFSGVRDYTF. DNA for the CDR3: TGTGCCAGCAGCTTAGAATTCTCGGGTGTGCGGGACTACACCTTC. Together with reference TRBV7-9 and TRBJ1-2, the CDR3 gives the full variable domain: DTGVSQNPRHKITKRGQNVTFRCDPISEHNRLYWYRQTLGQGPEFLTYFQNEAQLEKSRLLSDRFSAERPKGSFSTLEIQRTEQGDSAMYLCASSLEFSGVRDYTFGSGTRLTVV.

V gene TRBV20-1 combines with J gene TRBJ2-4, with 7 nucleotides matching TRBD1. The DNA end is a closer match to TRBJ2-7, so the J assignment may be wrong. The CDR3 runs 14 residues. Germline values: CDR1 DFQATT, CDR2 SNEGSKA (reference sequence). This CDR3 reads CSARDLRQGYEQYF. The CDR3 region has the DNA TGCAGTGCTAGAGATTTGAGACAGGGATACGAGCAGTACTTC.

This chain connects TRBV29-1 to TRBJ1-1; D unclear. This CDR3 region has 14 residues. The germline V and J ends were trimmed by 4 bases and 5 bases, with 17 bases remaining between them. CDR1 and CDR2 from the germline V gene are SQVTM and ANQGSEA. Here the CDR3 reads CSVGPVVSQTEAFF. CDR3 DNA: TGCAGCGTTGGGCCAGTTGTTTCTCAAACTGAAGCTTTCTTT.

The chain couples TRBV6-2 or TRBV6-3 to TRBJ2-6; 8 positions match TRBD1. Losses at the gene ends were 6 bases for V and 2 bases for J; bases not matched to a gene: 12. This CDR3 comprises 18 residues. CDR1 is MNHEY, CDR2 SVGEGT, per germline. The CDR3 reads CASRLWDRSLPGANVLTF. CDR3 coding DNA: TGTGCCAGCAGACTTTGGGACAGGAGTTTACCTGGGGCCAACGTCCTGACTTTC.

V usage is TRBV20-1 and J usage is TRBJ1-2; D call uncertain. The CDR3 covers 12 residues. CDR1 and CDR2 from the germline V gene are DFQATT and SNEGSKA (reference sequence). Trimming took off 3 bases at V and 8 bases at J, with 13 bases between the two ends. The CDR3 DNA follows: TGCAGTGCTAGCAATCGGGCGAGAGGCTACACCTTC. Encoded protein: CSASNRARGYTF.

CDR3 nucleotides: TGCAGTGCTAAATCTAGCGGGGTGGGGGCCGGGGAGCTGTTTTTT. Residues: CSAKSSGVGAGELFF. The V gene is TRBV20-1, the J gene TRBJ2-2; 9 nucleotides align to TRBD2. The CDR3 runs 15 residues. Germline V CDR1 and CDR2: DFQATT, SNEGSKA (reference sequence). J gave up 6 bases and V 4 bases, and 9 bases lay outside the gene matches.

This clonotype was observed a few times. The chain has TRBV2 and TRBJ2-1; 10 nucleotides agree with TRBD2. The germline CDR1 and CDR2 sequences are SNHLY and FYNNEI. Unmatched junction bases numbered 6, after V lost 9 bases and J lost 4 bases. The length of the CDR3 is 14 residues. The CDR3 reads CASKLAGYYNEQFF. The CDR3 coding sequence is TGTGCCAGTAAACTAGCGGGGTATTACAATGAGCAGTTCTTC. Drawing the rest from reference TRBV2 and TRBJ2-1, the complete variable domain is EPEVTQTPSHQVTQMGQEVILRCVPISNHLYFYWYRQILGQKVEFLVSFYNNEISEKSEIFDDQFSVERPDGSNFTLKIRSTKLEDSAMYFCASKLAGYYNEQFFGPGTRLTVL.